These 25 T cell receptor beta chains share one sample of origin, sequenced in a study of control samples from healthy donors and cancer patients. Generated by immunoSEQ multiplex PCR, the TCRdb table keeps only in-frame clones and is missing some. The table records some 200,000 clones, just under 95% of them present only once. What was sequenced was blood. These receptors came from a man between 18 and 29 years old in good health.

V and J are TRBV5-4 and TRBJ1-5, with D tentatively TRBD1 (5 bases). The length of the CDR3 is 14 residues. The V end was cut by 0 bases, the J end by 9 bases, with 13 bases between. The germline gives CDR1 SGHNT, CDR2 YYREEE (reference sequence). CDR3 in amino acids: CASSLAGTPGPQHF. The DNA of the CDR3 is TGTGCCAGCAGCTTGGCGGGGACGCCCGGGCCCCAGCATTTT.

Note on this clone: Germline is not matched at one junction end, which may reflect a read error. The chain is built from TRBV6-4 and TRBJ2-3; 7 positions match TRBD1. The CDR3 totals 10 residues. The germline V gene encodes CDR1 MRHNA and CDR2 SNTAGT. The CDR3 coding sequence is TGTGCCAGCAGTGACGTTGACAGGGTGTTT. Translation gives CASSDVDRVF.

The rearrangement joins TRBV6-5 to TRBJ1-2; D perhaps matches TRBD1 (6 bases). Trimming took off 6 bases at V and 4 bases at J, with 15 bases between the two ends. Germline CDR1 is MNHEY and CDR2 is SVGAGI. The CDR3 has 14 amino acids. CDR3 sequence: CASSPGAGFYGYTF. For the CDR3, the DNA is TGTGCCAGCAGCCCGGGGGCGGGGTTCTATGGCTACACCTTC.

The chain combines TRBV2 with TRBJ1-2, with 8 nucleotides matching TRBD1. Germline V gives CDR1 SNHLY, CDR2 FYNNEI. The CDR3 runs 14 residues. J was trimmed by 3 bases and V by 5 bases; bases with no gene match: 5. In DNA, the CDR3 is TGTGCCAGCAGTCCCGGACAGGGTGACTATGGCTACACCTTC. This translates into CASSPGQGDYGYTF.

This chain uses TRBV7-2 with TRBJ2-2; 9 bases are a match to TRBD2. Trimming took 1 base from V and 4 from J; bases not matched to a gene: 4. This CDR3 comprises 16 residues. Germline loops: CDR1 SGHTA, CDR2 FQGNSA. CDR3 bases: TGTGCCAGCAGCTTAGAGTTGCGGGGGGGCACCGGGGAGCTGTTTTTT. Protein sequence: CASSLELRGGTGELFF. Using reference TRBV7-2 and TRBJ2-2 for the parts outside the CDR3, the full variable domain is GAGVSQSPSNKVTEKGKDVELRCDPISGHTALYWYRQSLGQGLEFLIYFQGNSAPDKSGLPSDRFSAERTGGSVSTLTIQRTQQEDSAVYLCASSLELRGGTGELFFGEGSRLTVL.

The chain has TRBV4-2 and TRBJ2-7; 9 nucleotides align to TRBD2. Per the germline V gene, CDR1 is LGHNA and CDR2 is YNFKEQ. V was pared by 7 bases and J by 3 bases, with 13 bases of the junction left unmatched. The CDR3 length is 16 residues. CDR3 sequence reads: CASTPEASGTLYEQYF. The CDR3 bases are TGTGCCAGCACCCCGGAGGCTAGCGGGACCCTCTACGAGCAGTACTTC.

V is TRBV5-4 and J is TRBJ2-2, with 9 bases identical to TRBD1. Germline lookup yields CDR1 SGHNT and CDR2 YYREEE (reference sequence). This CDR3 contains 16 residues. Trimming cost V 0 bases and J 4 bases; bases outside gene matches: 4. The CDR3 spells CASSLGGQGRTGELFF. Written as DNA, the CDR3 is TGTGCCAGCAGCTTGGGGGGACAGGGTCGCACCGGGGAGCTGTTTTTT.

The chain employs TRBV2 and TRBJ2-5; TRBD2 aligns across 8 bases. The CDR3 has 17 amino acids. Per germline, CDR1 SNHLY and CDR2 FYNNEI. The V gene end was trimmed by 7 bases and the J gene end by 1 base; junction bases not matched to a gene: 14. The CDR3 reads CASTSGIAGLLQETQYF. Written as DNA, the CDR3 is TGTGCCAGCACGTCCGGAATAGCGGGACTACTCCAAGAGACCCAGTACTTC.

This clone was seen only a few times. The J gene is TRBJ1-5, the V gene TRBV5-1; D might be TRBD1 (5 bases). The CDR3 sequence is 14 residues long. Germline assignment: CDR1 SGHRS and CDR2 YFSETQ. Trimming took 0 bases from V and 8 from J, leaving 12 bases between them. CDR3 loop: CASSLDGGSKPQHF. The CDR3 region has the DNA TGCGCCAGCAGCTTGGATGGGGGATCAAAGCCCCAGCATTTT.

Only one count was recorded for this clone. The rearrangement links TRBV30 to TRBJ1-6, with D possibly being TRBD1 (6 bases). V lost 4 bases, J lost 6 bases, and 7 bases lay in between. Germline V gene data show CDR1 as GTSNPN and CDR2 as SVGIG (reference sequence). The CDR3 is 12 amino acids. The DNA for the CDR3 is TGTGCCTGGAAAGGGGGTAATTCACCCCTCCACTTT. Amino acid sequence: CAWKGGNSPLHF. Looking up the rest from reference TRBV30 and TRBJ1-6 gives the full variable domain: SQTIHQWPATLVQPVGSPLSLECTVEGTSNPNLYWYRQAAGRGLQLLFYSVGIGQISSEVPQNLSASRPQDRQFILSSKKLLLSDSGFYLCAWKGGNSPLHFGNGTRLTVT.

The V gene is TRBV11-2, the J gene TRBJ2-5; weak D call: TRBD1 (6 bases). The CDR3 loop spans 15 amino acids. The germline V gene has CDR1 SGHAT and CDR2 FQNNGV. Trimming removed 4 bases from V and 3 bases from J, with 15 bases in between. Here the CDR3 DNA reads TGTGCCAGCAGCTCGGGCTGTGCAGGGGAAGAGACCCAGTACTTC. Its protein is CASSSGCAGEETQYF.

This chain uses TRBV2 with TRBJ2-3; no definite D call. From germline, CDR1 is SNHLY and CDR2 FYNNEI. This CDR3 region has 12 residues. The germline V and J ends were trimmed by 7 bases and 3 bases, with 8 bases remaining between them. The CDR3 loop is CASTKGTDTQYF. CDR3 nucleotide sequence: TGTGCCAGCACAAAAGGAACAGATACGCAGTATTTT.

Notes on this clone: The DNA is omitted, as the CDR3 cannot be located on it reliably, and the CDR3 follows TCRdb's listing. The rearrangement links TRBV28 to TRBJ1-1; TRBD1, the D gene given by the table, was not confirmed from the DNA. CDR1 is MDHEN and CDR2 is SYDVKM in the germline V gene. With termini counted, the CDR3 has 14 amino acids. CDR3 in amino acids: CASSSSTVNTEAFF.

The rearrangement joins TRBV9 to TRBJ2-2; a weak D match, TRBD1 (6 bases). The germline CDR1 and CDR2 sequences are SGDLS and YYNGEE. The CDR3 length is 14 residues. V dropped 4 bases and J dropped 4 bases, with 11 bases sitting between them. Written as DNA, the CDR3 is TGTGCCAGCAGCCCAGGGGCGATCACCGGGGAGCTGTTTTTT. This codes for CASSPGAITGELFF. Variable domain in full (rest from reference TRBV9 and TRBJ2-2): DSGVTQTPKHLITATGQRVTLRCSPRSGDLSVYWYQQSLDQGLQFLIQYYNGEERAKGNILERFSAQQFPDLHSELNLSSLELGDSALYFCASSPGAITGELFFGEGSRLTVL.

The genes are TRBV5-6 and TRBJ2-3; 8 nucleotides align to TRBD1. CDR1 is SGHDT and CDR2 is YYEEEE in the germline V gene. V dropped 5 bases and J dropped 5; count of bases not matched to a gene: 4. The CDR3 length is 13 residues. The CDR3 protein is CASSRTGLDTQYF. Written as DNA, the CDR3 is TGTGCCAGCAGTCGGACAGGGTTAGATACGCAGTATTTT.

This clone was recorded only once. V usage is TRBV24-1 and J usage is TRBJ1-1; perhaps TRBD1 as D (6 bases). CDR1 and CDR2 from the germline V gene are KGHDR and SFDVKD. The CDR3 has 15 amino acids. V was trimmed by 4 bases and J by 3 bases, leaving 14 bases between them. The CDR3 region is CATSDSGEGDTEAFF. The CDR3 coding sequence is TGTGCCACCAGTGACTCAGGGGAGGGGGACACTGAAGCTTTCTTT.

This clone was seen a few times. The CDR3 region is CASIIYPGANQPQHF. CDR3 coding DNA: TGTGCCAGTATCATATATCCCGGGGCAAATCAGCCCCAGCATTTT. The chain is built from TRBV6-5 and TRBJ1-5, with D possibly matching TRBD1 (5 bases). The ends were cut back, 9 bases at V and 4 bases at J, with 19 bases in the middle. The germline CDR1 and CDR2 sequences are MNHEY and SVGAGI. The CDR3 length is 15 residues.

This rearrangement joins TRBV19 to TRBJ1-4; D unclear. Deletions cut 8 bases from V and 8 bases from J, with 15 bases between. This CDR3 region has 13 residues. Germline CDR1 LNHDA, CDR2 SQIVND (reference sequence). Here the CDR3 reads CASFGRVGEKLFF. The CDR3 DNA reads TGTGCCAGTTTTGGGAGGGTCGGAGAAAAACTGTTTTTT.

The V call is TRBV5-1, the J call TRBJ1-6; 10 bases fit TRBD1. Germline loops: CDR1 SGHRS, CDR2 YFSETQ. There are 15 residues in the CDR3. Germline trimming cut 3 bases from V and 8 bases from J; bases unmatched to any gene: 5. In DNA form, the CDR3 reads TGCGCCAGCAGCTCGACAGGGGGCGGTGATTCACCCCTCCACTTT. It is translated as CASSSTGGGDSPLHF.

The gene calls are TRBV2 and TRBJ1-5, with a possible D match to TRBD1 (6 bases). CDR1 and CDR2 (germline): SNHLY, FYNNEI. The CDR3 is made up of 15 amino acids. V lost 4 bases, J lost 3 bases, and 13 bases lay in between. The CDR3 coding sequence is TGTGCCAGCAGTGCCAGCGGGGGCCACAATCAGCCCCAGCATTTT. The encoded protein is CASSASGGHNQPQHF.

The CDR3 region has the DNA TGCGCCAGCGCCCTTGGGGTATTGAACACTGAAGCTTTCTTT. This codes for CASALGVLNTEAFF. The rearrangement uses TRBV10-2 and TRBJ1-1; D call uncertain. CDR1 and CDR2 (germline): WSHSY, SAAADI. Trimming removed 8 bases at V and 0 bases at J, with 13 bases between. The CDR3 is 14 amino acids.

This CDR3 reads CASSLTGGGYSNQPQHF. Written as DNA, the CDR3 is TGTGCCAGCTCATTGACAGGGGGCGGCTATAGCAATCAGCCCCAGCATTTT. V gene TRBV18 combines with J gene TRBJ1-5; 10 nucleotides match TRBD1. The CDR3 length is 17 residues. Germline V gene lookup returns CDR1 KGHSH and CDR2 LQKENI. Trimming took 5 bases from V and 0 from J; bases not matched to a gene: 7.

This clone was observed a handful of times. This chain links TRBV19 with TRBJ1-1; 8 nucleotides align to TRBD1. The CDR3 totals 13 residues. Germline V gene data show CDR1 as LNHDA and CDR2 as SQIVND (reference sequence). Trimming took 6 bases from V and 5 from J; bases not matched to a gene: 5. CDR3 amino acids: CASRKQGETEAFF. The CDR3 DNA reads as TGTGCCAGTAGAAAACAGGGGGAAACTGAAGCTTTCTTT.

The chain employs TRBV19 and TRBJ2-3; 7 nucleotides agree with TRBD2. The CDR3 has 13 amino acids. V trimming: 6 bases; J trimming: 6 bases; junction bases outside the gene matches: 6. The germline V gene encodes CDR1 LNHDA and CDR2 SQIVND (reference sequence). The CDR3 loop reads CASRSGGTDTQYF. In nucleotides, the CDR3 is TGTGCCAGTAGATCGGGGGGTACCGATACGCAGTATTTT.

The chain links TRBV19 to TRBJ2-7, with TRBD1 identical over 10 bases. The CDR3 length is 13 residues. V was pared by 9 bases and J by 3 bases, with 5 bases of the junction left unmatched. CDR1 and CDR2 from the germline V gene are LNHDA and SQIVND (reference sequence). The CDR3 loop reads CASGRTGGYEQYF. The CDR3 region has the DNA TGTGCCAGCGGCCGGACAGGGGGCTACGAGCAGTACTTC.